The 5 T cell receptor beta chains below come from one sample, sequenced in a study of T-cell reconstitution after alpha-beta-depleted transplantation in children. The TCRbeta library was prepared with unique molecular identifiers. TCRdb ran MiXCR on the PCR reads and lists one entry per CDR3 protein. The data show hundreds of thousands of distinct CDR3 sequences, approximately 12% seen once. The sequencing here drew on PBMCs, mostly from graft donor cells, taken 360 days after TCRalphabeta/CD19-depleted stem cell transplant. These TCRs come from a male patient aged 5 to 17 who had a stem cell transplant for acute myeloid leukemia, so the T cells may come from the graft donor.

This chain joins TRBV27 and TRBJ2-7, with TRBD2 as a possible D gene (5 bases). Looked up from germline, CDR1 is MNHEY and CDR2 is SMNVEV (reference sequence). Trimming pared 5 bases from V and 0 bases from J, leaving 14 bases between. The CDR3 has 15 amino acids. The DNA for the CDR3 is TGTGCCAGCAGTCCCGTCGGACTCCTCTCCTACGAGCAGTACTTC. Translation: CASSPVGLLSYEQYF.

This clonotype was recorded many times. The genes are TRBV18 and TRBJ1-4; D possibly corresponds to TRBD1 (5 bases). Trimming shortened V by 3 bases and J by 0 bases, and 11 bases separated the two germline ends. From germline, CDR1 is KGHSH and CDR2 LQKENI. There are 16 residues in the CDR3. The CDR3 spells CASSPMSTATNEKLFF. As DNA, the CDR3 is TGTGCCAGCTCACCCATGTCGACAGCAACTAATGAAAAACTGTTTTTT.

This clonotype has only a few counts. J is TRBJ2-2 and V is TRBV6-1; 7 bases map to TRBD2. CDR1 and CDR2 from the germline V gene are MNHNS and SASEGT. The CDR3 runs to 13 residues. V was pared by 5 bases and J by 4 bases, with 1 base of the junction left unmatched. CDR3 amino acids: CASSQRGTGELFF. The CDR3, as DNA: TGTGCCAGCAGTCAGCGGGGCACCGGGGAGCTGTTTTTT.

CDR3 coding DNA: TGTGCCAGCAGCTTGGTAGGACAGGGCGTCACAGATACGCAGTATTTT. It is translated as CASSLVGQGVTDTQYF. The chain combines TRBV5-6 with TRBJ2-3; 8 nucleotides agree with TRBD1. V lost 0 bases, J lost 2 bases, and 5 bases stayed unmatched. CDR1 and CDR2 (germline): SGHDT, YYEEEE. This CDR3 has 16 residues.

The J gene is TRBJ2-7, the V gene TRBV7-2; 8 nucleotides align to TRBD2. Germline values: CDR1 SGHTA, CDR2 FQGNSA. V was pared by 1 base and J by 12 bases, with 5 bases of the junction left unmatched. This CDR3 has 12 residues. The CDR3: CASSLGSGAGYF. In DNA, the CDR3 is TGTGCCAGCAGCTTAGGTAGCGGGGCTGGGTACTTC. Complete variable domain (other parts from reference TRBV7-2 and TRBJ2-7): GAGVSQSPSNKVTEKGKDVELRCDPISGHTALYWYRQSLGQGLEFLIYFQGNSAPDKSGLPSDRFSAERTGGSVSTLTIQRTQQEDSAVYLCASSLGSGAGYFGPGTRLTVT.